This T cell receptor beta chain was documented in a study of human T cells and chemical hapten exposure. Study-wide context: 2% DPC applied to a 2 cm by 2 cm arm area sensitized donors.

The time point is: pre-sensitization, week 0. The treatment here: therapeutic diphenylcyclopropenone sensitization with weekly scalp DPC. In regard to this clonotype: Its target is not known.

TCRdb independently ran MiXCR on the RACE reads; one entry per CDR3 protein. Of roughly 260,000 distinct CDR3 sequences listed, more than 6.5% are singletons. The germline V gene encodes CDR1 SEHNR and CDR2 FQNEAQ (reference sequence). CDR3 length equals 15 residues. V lost 4 bases and J lost 0, with 10 bases in between. Study-wide points: In comparison with controls, expanded TCRs gave rise to a significantly larger number of large CDR3 similarity clusters.

The sequence was obtained from a woman aged 40 to 50 with alopecia areata. Some clones in this sample may be carry-over from other donors' samples. The chain carries TRBV7-9 and TRBJ2-1, with unresolved D. The source material was whole blood, sampled in connection with sensitization to the hapten diphenylcyclopropenone (DPC). This chain's CDR3 is CASSSGRSSYNEQFF. The CDR3 DNA reads as TGTGCCAGCAGCTCAGGACGGAGCTCCTACAATGAGCAGTTCTTC.